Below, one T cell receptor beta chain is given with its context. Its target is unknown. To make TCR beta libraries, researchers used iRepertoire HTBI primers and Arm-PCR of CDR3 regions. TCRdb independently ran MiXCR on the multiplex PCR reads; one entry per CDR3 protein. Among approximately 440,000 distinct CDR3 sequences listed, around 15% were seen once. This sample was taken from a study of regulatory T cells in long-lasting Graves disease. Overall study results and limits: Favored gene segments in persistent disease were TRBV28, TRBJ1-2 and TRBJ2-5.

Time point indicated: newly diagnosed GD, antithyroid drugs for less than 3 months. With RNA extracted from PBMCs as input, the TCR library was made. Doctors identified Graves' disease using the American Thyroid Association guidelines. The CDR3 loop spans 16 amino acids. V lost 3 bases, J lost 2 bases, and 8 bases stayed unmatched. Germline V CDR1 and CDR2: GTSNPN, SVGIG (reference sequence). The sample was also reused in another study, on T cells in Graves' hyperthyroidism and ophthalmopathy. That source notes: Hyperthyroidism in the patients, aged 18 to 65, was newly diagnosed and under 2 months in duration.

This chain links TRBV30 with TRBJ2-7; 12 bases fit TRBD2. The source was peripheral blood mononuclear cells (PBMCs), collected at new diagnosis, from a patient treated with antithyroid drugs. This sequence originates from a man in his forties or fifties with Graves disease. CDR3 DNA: TGTGCCTGGAGAAGGACGACTAGCGGGAGTACCTACGAGCAGTACTTC. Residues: CAWRRTTSGSTYEQYF.